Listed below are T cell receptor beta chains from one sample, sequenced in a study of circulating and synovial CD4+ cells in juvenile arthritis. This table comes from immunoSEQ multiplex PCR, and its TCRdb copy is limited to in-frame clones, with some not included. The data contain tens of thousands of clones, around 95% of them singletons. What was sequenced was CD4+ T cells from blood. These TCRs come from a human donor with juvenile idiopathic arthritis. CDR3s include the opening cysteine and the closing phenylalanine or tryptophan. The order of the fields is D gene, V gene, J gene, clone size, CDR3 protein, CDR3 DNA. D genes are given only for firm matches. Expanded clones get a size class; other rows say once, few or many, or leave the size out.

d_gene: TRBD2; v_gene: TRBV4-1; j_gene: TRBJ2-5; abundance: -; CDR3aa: CASSLSGGRAEKYF; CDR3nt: TGCGCCAGCAGCCTCAGCGGCGGGAGGGCCGAGAAGTACTTC
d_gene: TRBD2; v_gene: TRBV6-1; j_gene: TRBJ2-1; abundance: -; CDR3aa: CASSRGEMGGNEQFF; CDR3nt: TGTGCCAGCAGTAGGGGAGAAATGGGAGGGAATGAGCAGTTCTTC
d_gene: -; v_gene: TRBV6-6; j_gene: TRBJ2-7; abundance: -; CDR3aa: CASSYKGVADEQYF; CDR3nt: TGTGCCAGCAGTTACAAAGGGGTTGCAGACGAGCAGTACTTC
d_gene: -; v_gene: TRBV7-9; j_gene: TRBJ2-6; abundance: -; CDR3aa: CASSKQGFPVGANVLTF; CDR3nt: TGTGCCAGCAGTAAACAGGGATTCCCTGTTGGGGCCAACGTCCTGACTTTC
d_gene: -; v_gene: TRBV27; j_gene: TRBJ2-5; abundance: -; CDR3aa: CASSSRIAGRETQYF; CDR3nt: TGTGCCAGCAGTTCCCGGATTGCGGGGAGAGAGACCCAGTACTTC
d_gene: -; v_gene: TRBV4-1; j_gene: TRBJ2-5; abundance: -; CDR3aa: CASGEGGTRGAQYF; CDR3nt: TGCGCCAGCGGAGAGGGGGGAACCAGGGGGGCCCAGTACTTC
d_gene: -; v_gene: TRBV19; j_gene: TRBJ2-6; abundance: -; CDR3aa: CASSSRAGANVLTF; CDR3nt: TGTGCCAGTAGTTCCAGGGCTGGGGCCAACGTCCTGACTTTC
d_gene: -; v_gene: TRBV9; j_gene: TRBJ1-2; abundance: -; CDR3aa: CASSVDSNYGYTF; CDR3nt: TGTGCCAGCAGCGTAGACAGTAACTATGGCTACACCTTC
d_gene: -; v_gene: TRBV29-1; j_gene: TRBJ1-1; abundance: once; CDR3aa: CSVGTVNTEAFF; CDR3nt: TGCAGCGTTGGGACAGTGAACACTGAAGCTTTCTTT
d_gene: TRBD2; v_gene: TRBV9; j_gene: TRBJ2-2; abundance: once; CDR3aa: CASSVAGRAGELFF; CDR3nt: TGTGCCAGCAGCGTAGCGGGGAGGGCCGGGGAGCTGTTTTTT
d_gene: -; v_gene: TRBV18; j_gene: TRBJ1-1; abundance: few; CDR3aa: CASSRQRFVEAFF; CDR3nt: TGTGCCAGCTCACGACAGAGATTTGTTGAAGCTTTCTTT
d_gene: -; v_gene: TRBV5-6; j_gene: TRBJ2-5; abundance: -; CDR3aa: CASSYPGVRETQYF; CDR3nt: TGTGCCAGCAGCTACCCGGGAGTGCGAGAGACCCAGTACTTC
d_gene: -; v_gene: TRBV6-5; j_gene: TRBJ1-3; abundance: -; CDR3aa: CASRLGGTIYF; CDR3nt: TGTGCCAGCAGGCTCGGGGGCACCATATATTTT
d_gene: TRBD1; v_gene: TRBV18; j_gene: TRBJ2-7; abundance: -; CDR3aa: CASSGIPGPGQVYEQYF; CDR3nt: TGTGCCAGCTCAGGAATACCTGGTCCGGGACAGGTCTACGAGCAGTACTTC
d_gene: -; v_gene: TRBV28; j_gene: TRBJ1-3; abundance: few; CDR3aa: CASSLPLAAEGNTIYF; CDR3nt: TGTGCCAGCAGTTTACCCCTGGCGGCGGAAGGAAACACCATATATTTT
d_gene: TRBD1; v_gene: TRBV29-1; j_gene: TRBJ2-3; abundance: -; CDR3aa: CSVVPGQVTDTQYF; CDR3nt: TGCAGCGTTGTGCCGGGACAGGTAACAGATACGCAGTATTTT
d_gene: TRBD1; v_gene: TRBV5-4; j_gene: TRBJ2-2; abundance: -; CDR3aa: CASSSTGGNTGELFF; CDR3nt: TGTGCCAGCAGCTCGACAGGGGGGAACACCGGGGAGCTGTTTTTT
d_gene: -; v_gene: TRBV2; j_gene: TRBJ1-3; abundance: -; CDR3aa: CAGAQQATNSGNTIYF; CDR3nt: TGTGCCGGGGCTCAACAGGCAACCAACTCTGGAAACACCATATATTTT
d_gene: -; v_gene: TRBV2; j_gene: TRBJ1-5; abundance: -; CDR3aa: CASSTDGGRGPQHF; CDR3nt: TGTGCCAGCAGTACGGACGGGGGACGGGGGCCCCAGCATTTT
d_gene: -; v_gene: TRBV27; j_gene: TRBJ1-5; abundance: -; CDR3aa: CASSLSPRGQPQHF; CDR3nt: TGTGCCAGCAGTTTGTCTCCAAGGGGTCAGCCCCAGCATTTT
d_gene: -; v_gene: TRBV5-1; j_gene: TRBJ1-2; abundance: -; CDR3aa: CASSLEGIEGYTF; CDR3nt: TGCGCCAGCAGTTTAGAGGGTATAGAAGGCTACACCTTC
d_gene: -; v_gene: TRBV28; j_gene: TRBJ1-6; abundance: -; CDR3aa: CASSLWEYNSPLHF; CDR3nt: TGTGCCAGCAGTTTGTGGGAGTATAATTCCCCCCTCCACTTT
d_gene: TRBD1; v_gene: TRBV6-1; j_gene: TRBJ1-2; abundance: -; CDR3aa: CATRGQIYGYTF; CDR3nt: TGTGCCACCCGGGGACAGATATATGGCTACACCTTC
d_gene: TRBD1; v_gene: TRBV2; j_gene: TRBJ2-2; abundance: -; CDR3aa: CASRGQGGDTGELFF; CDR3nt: TGTGCCAGCAGGGGACAGGGGGGCGACACCGGGGAGCTGTTTTTT
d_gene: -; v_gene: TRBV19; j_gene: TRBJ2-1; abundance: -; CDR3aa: CASSATKQNEQFF; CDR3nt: TGTGCCAGTAGCGCAACTAAGCAAAATGAGCAGTTCTTC